One and the same sample provided the 18 T cell receptor beta chains below, sequenced in a study of cytomegalovirus exposure and HLA in healthy donors. The PCR contained 60 Vbeta and 13 Jbeta primers. Sequencing was performed with immunoSEQ multiplex PCR; in TCRdb, only in-frame clones are kept and a portion is missing. Of over 130,000 clones in the sample, roughly 78% were seen once. Sample: PBMCs. The receptors derive from a man between 45 and 60 years old in good health and CMV-seropositive.

The gene calls are TRBV6-1 and TRBJ2-3; D gene unclear. V lost 3 bases and J lost 1, with 5 bases in between. The CDR3 sequence is 13 residues long. Germline CDR1 MNHNS, CDR2 SASEGT. The CDR3 DNA reads as TGTGCCAGCAGTGACCCGGGCACAGATACGCAGTATTTT. This sequence encodes CASSDPGTDTQYF.

The chain links TRBV9 to TRBJ2-5; 10 bases fit TRBD2. The germline CDR1 and CDR2 sequences are SGDLS and YYNGEE. Losses at the gene ends were 4 bases for V and 2 bases for J; bases not matched to a gene: 14. This CDR3 has 18 residues. The CDR3: CASSLQGVAGGGQETQYF. CDR3 nucleotide sequence: TGTGCCAGCAGCCTCCAGGGGGTAGCGGGAGGAGGTCAAGAGACCCAGTACTTC.

The chain combines TRBV2 with TRBJ2-1, with 9 bases matching TRBD2. Germline V gene data show CDR1 as SNHLY and CDR2 as FYNNEI. Trimming removed 3 bases from V and 16 bases from J; junction bases left unmatched: 1. This CDR3 spans 10 amino acids. The CDR3 reads CASSEGLAFF. CDR3 bases: TGTGCCAGCAGTGAGGGACTAGCTTTCTTC.

The rearrangement joins TRBV19 to TRBJ2-1, with TRBD2 matching 7 bases. V was pared by 2 bases and J by 5 bases, with 3 bases of the junction left unmatched. The V gene's germline CDR1 is LNHDA and CDR2 SQIVND (reference sequence). This CDR3 region has 14 residues. CDR3 in amino acids: CASSIRTRNNEQFF. The CDR3 region has the DNA TGTGCCAGTAGTATACGGACTAGGAACAATGAGCAGTTCTTC.

The V and J genes are TRBV11-2 and TRBJ1-2; 10 bases line up with TRBD1. Germline-derived CDR1 and CDR2 are SGHAT and FQNNGV. Trimming cost V 5 bases and J 7 bases; bases outside gene matches: 7. The CDR3 sequence is 14 residues long. CDR3 sequence reads: CASSRMTGGSGYTF. In nucleotides, the CDR3 is TGTGCCAGCAGCAGGATGACAGGGGGCAGTGGCTACACCTTC.

The gene calls are TRBV7-9 and TRBJ2-5, with 10 bases lining up with TRBD2. This CDR3 is built from 19 residues. Germline-derived CDR1 and CDR2 are SEHNR and FQNEAQ (reference sequence). The ends lost 1 base at V and 6 bases at J; junction bases unmatched: 17. In DNA, the CDR3 is TGTGCCAGCAGCTTAGGTTCGCCTAGCGGGAGCTCGAGTGGGAAGACCCAGTACTTC. This encodes CASSLGSPSGSSSGKTQYF.

This clone was seen more than once but under ten times. This chain uses TRBV13 with TRBJ2-3; 9 bases fit TRBD1. The V gene end was trimmed by 6 bases and the J gene end by 1 base; junction bases not matched to a gene: 11. The CDR3 sequence is 17 residues long. The germline V gene has CDR1 PRHDT and CDR2 FYEKMQ (reference sequence). CDR3 region: CASRGQGISTGTDTQYF. CDR3 DNA sequence: TGTGCCAGCAGGGGACAGGGAATTTCTACTGGCACAGATACGCAGTATTTT.

As regards this clone: One end of the junction does not line up with germline, which may come from a read error. CDR3 sequence reads: CASSLGGGSLGF. In DNA form, the CDR3 reads TGTGCCAGCAGTTTGGGTGGCGGGAGCCTGGGTTTT. V and J are TRBV28 and TRBJ2-3, with 7 bases lining up with TRBD2. The CDR3 has 12 residues. In germline, CDR1 is MDHEN, CDR2 SYDVKM.

The rearrangement uses TRBV6-4 and TRBJ1-2, with TRBD1 as a possible D gene (5 bases). The CDR3 runs to 17 residues. The ends were cut back, 0 bases at V and 2 bases at J, with 16 bases in the middle. The germline gives CDR1 MRHNA, CDR2 SNTAGT. CDR3 coding DNA: TGTGCCAGCAGTGACTCGTCCTCGCGGGGGGTAAACTATGGCTACACCTTC. It yields the protein CASSDSSSRGVNYGYTF.

The gene calls are TRBV5-1 and TRBJ2-3; no firm D call. Germline lookup yields CDR1 SGHRS and CDR2 YFSETQ. The CDR3 sequence is 12 residues long. Trimming stripped 4 bases from V and 6 bases from J, with 9 bases between. Here the CDR3 DNA reads TGCGCCAGCAGCCCCTACGGGGATACGCAGTATTTT. It codes for CASSPYGDTQYF.

This chain links TRBV28 with TRBJ1-5, with 9 bases matching TRBD1. The germline V gene encodes CDR1 MDHEN and CDR2 SYDVKM. The V segment lost 6 bases and the J segment 3 bases; nucleotides outside the gene matches: 6. The length of the CDR3 is 15 residues. In DNA form, the CDR3 reads TGTGCCAGCAGAAAACAGGGGGCGGTCAATCAGCCCCAGCATTTT. Residues: CASRKQGAVNQPQHF.

This clone was counted only a few times. The chain couples TRBV19 to TRBJ2-1; D unresolved. The V end lost 5 bases, the J end lost 4 bases, and 9 bases lay between the germline ends. Germline CDR1 LNHDA, CDR2 SQIVND (reference sequence). CDR3 length: 13 residues. CDR3 region: CASSPGSYNEQFF. The CDR3 coding sequence is TGTGCCAGTAGTCCAGGCTCATACAATGAGCAGTTCTTC. Together with reference TRBV19 and TRBJ2-1, the CDR3 gives the full variable domain: DGGITQSPKYLFRKEGQNVTLSCEQNLNHDAMYWYRQDPGQGLRLIYYSQIVNDFQKGDIAEGYSVSREKKESFPLTVTSAQKNPTAFYLCASSPGSYNEQFFGPGTRLTVL.

The chain uses TRBV30 and TRBJ2-7; 11 nucleotides agree with TRBD2. V gave up 0 bases and J gave up 4 bases; unmatched junction bases: 14. Germline-derived CDR1 and CDR2 are GTSNPN and SVGIG (reference sequence). This CDR3 is 18 amino acids long. The CDR3 bases are TGTGCCTGGAGTGTGGGCAGGATAACTAGCGGGAGCAGGTACGAGCAGTACTTC. The encoded protein is CAWSVGRITSGSRYEQYF.

This chain joins TRBV13 and TRBJ2-1, with D uncertain. With 5 bases removed from V and 0 bases from J, the gap between germline ends came to 11 bases. CDR1 PRHDT and CDR2 FYEKMQ come from the germline V gene (reference sequence). There are 15 residues in the CDR3. CDR3 loop: CASSPPRSSYNEQFF. The CDR3 DNA sequence: TGTGCCAGCAGCCCCCCCCGGAGCTCCTACAATGAGCAGTTCTTC. Supplemented by reference TRBV13 and TRBJ2-1, the full variable domain reads AAGVIQSPRHLIKEKRETATLKCYPIPRHDTVYWYQQGPGQDPQFLISFYEKMQSDKGSIPDRFSAQQFSDYHSELNMSSLELGDSALYFCASSPPRSSYNEQFFGPGTRLTVL.

The chain carries TRBV28 and TRBJ2-7; D is ambiguous. V lost 2 bases, J lost 0 bases, and 14 bases lay in between. Germline-derived CDR1 and CDR2 are MDHEN and SYDVKM. This CDR3 region has 16 residues. The DNA of the CDR3 is TGTGCCAGCAGTTTAGTACCCAATTATAGCTCCTACGAGCAGTACTTC. Its protein is CASSLVPNYSSYEQYF.

This clone was counted a single time. This chain joins TRBV2 and TRBJ2-7; 13 positions match TRBD2. The CDR3 consists of 15 residues. CDR1 and CDR2 from the germline V gene are SNHLY and FYNNEI. With V trimmed by 3 bases and J by 6 bases, 5 bases remained unmatched. The CDR3 reads CASSDFGLAGAEQYF. The CDR3 region has the DNA TGTGCCAGCAGTGACTTTGGACTAGCGGGAGCCGAGCAGTACTTC.

The rearrangement joins TRBV6-1 to TRBJ2-7; D uncertain. The CDR3 loop spans 15 amino acids. Germline CDR1 reads MNHNS; CDR2 reads SASEGT. The V end lost 6 bases, the J end lost 2 bases, and 17 bases lay between the germline ends. CDR3 sequence (DNA): TGTGCCAGCAGCGCCCCAAAACAAAATCCCTACGAGCAGTACTTC. It specifies CASSAPKQNPYEQYF.

The V gene is TRBV4-1, the J gene TRBJ2-3; 8 nucleotides align to TRBD2. Per germline, CDR1 MGHRA and CDR2 YSYEKL. V shed 0 bases, J shed 7 bases, and the junction held 15 bases outside the gene matches. The length of the CDR3 is 18 residues. The CDR3 here is CASSQDGPTAGELHTQYF. The CDR3 DNA sequence: TGCGCCAGCAGCCAAGATGGCCCAACAGCGGGAGAACTACATACGCAGTATTTT.